This TCR beta chain was sequenced during a study of T cells expressing NK-cell markers. Study-level background: With respect to HCMV, most of the eight sequenced donors were seropositive, and one was seronegative.

TCR beta libraries carry UMIs added by 5'RACE template switching. TCRdb re-called the 5' RACE reads and catalogs CDR3 proteins one per entry, DNA excluded. The sample has 450,000 to 600,000 distinct CDR3 sequences. General study points: Researchers report these clonotypes also headed the CD3+CD56-NKG2C+ fraction in a few donors. NKG2C+ dominant clonotype frequencies in over 5 donors were roughly 1.0-7.5% of CD8+ T cells.

In regard to this clonotype: What it binds is unknown.

The germline V gene has CDR1 SGHNT and CDR2 YYREEE (reference sequence). The CDR3 runs to 12 residues. This sequence originates from a man younger than 30 in good health. Sequenced input: blood T cells: a sorted CD56 or NKG2C T cell subset, CD4+ or CD8+ T cells, or bulk PBMC T cells (not recorded which). The chain couples TRBV5-4 to TRBJ2-1. The CDR3 reads CASSSGRDEQFF. Filled out from reference TRBV5-4 and TRBJ2-1, the complete variable domain reads ETGVTQSPTHLIKTRGQQVTLRCSSQSGHNTVSWYQQALGQGPQFIFQYYREEENGRGNFPPRFSGLQFPNYSSELNVNALELDDSALYLCASSSGRDEQFFGPGTRLTVL.